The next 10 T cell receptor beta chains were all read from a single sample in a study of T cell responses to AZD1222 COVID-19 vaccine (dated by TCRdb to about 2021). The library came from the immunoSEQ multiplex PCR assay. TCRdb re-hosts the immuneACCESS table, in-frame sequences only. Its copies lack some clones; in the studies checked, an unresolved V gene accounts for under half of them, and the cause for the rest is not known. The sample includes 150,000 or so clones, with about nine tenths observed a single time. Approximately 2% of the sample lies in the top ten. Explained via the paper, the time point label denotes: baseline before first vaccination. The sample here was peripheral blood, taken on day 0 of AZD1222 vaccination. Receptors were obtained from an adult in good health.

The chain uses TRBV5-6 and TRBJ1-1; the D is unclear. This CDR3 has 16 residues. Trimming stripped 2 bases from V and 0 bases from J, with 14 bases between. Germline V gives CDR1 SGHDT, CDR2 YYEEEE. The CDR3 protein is CASSFLPGFMNTEAFF. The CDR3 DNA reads TGTGCCAGCAGCTTCCTTCCGGGTTTCATGAACACTGAAGCTTTCTTT.

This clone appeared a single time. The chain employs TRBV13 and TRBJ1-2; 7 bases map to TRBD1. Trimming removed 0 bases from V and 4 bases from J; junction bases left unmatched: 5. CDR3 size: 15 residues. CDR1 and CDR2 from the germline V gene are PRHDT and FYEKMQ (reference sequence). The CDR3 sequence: CASSLGTGKSYGYTF. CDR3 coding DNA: TGTGCCAGCAGCTTAGGGACAGGGAAATCCTATGGCTACACCTTC.

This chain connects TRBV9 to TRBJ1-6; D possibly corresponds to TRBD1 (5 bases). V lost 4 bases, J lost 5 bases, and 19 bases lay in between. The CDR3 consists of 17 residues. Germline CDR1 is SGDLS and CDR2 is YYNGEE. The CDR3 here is CASSPSDPGLNNSPLHF. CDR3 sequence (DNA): TGTGCCAGCAGCCCTTCTGATCCGGGACTCAATAATTCACCCCTCCACTTT.

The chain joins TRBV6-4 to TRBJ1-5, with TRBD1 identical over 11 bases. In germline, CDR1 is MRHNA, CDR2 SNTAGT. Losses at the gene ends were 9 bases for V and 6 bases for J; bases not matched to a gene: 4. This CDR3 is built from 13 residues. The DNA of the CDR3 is TGTGCCAGTGGGACAGGGGGGACTCAGCCCCAGCATTTT. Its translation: CASGTGGTQPQHF.

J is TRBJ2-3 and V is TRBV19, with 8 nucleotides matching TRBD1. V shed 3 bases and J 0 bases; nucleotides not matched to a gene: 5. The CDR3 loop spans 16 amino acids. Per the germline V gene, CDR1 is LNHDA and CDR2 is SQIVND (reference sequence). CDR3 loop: CASSIRGQGSTDTQYF. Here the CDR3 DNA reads TGTGCCAGTAGTATCCGCGGACAGGGAAGCACAGATACGCAGTATTTT. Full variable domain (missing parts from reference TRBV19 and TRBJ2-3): DGGITQSPKYLFRKEGQNVTLSCEQNLNHDAMYWYRQDPGQGLRLIYYSQIVNDFQKGDIAEGYSVSREKKESFPLTVTSAQKNPTAFYLCASSIRGQGSTDTQYFGPGTRLTVL.

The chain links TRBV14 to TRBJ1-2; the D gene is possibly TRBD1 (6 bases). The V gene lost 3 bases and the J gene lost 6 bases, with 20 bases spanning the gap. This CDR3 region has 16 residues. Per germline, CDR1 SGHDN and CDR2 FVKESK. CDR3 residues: CASSQAAGEESDGYTF. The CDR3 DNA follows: TGTGCCAGCAGCCAGGCTGCAGGGGAAGAATCGGATGGCTACACCTTC.

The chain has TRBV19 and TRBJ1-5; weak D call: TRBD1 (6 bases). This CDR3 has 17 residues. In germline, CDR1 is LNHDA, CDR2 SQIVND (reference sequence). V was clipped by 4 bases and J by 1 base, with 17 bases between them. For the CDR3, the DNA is TGTGCCAGTAGTACAGGGGTGGAAGGGTTGAGCAATCAGCCCCAGCATTTT. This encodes CASSTGVEGLSNQPQHF.

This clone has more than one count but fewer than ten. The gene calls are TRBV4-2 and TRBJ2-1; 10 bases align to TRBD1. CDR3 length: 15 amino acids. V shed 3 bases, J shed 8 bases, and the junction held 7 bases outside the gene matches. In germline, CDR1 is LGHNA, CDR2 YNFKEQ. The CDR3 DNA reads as TGTGCCAGCAGCCAGACCTCGGGACAGGGGTATGAGCAGTTCTTC. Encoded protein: CASSQTSGQGYEQFF.

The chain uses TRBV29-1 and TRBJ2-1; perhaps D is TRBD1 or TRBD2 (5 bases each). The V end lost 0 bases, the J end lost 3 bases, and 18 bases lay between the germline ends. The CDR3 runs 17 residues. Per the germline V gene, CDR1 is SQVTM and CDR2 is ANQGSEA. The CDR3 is CSVEETGPFGGYNEQFF. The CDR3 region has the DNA TGCAGCGTTGAAGAGACGGGACCGTTCGGAGGCTACAATGAGCAGTTCTTC.

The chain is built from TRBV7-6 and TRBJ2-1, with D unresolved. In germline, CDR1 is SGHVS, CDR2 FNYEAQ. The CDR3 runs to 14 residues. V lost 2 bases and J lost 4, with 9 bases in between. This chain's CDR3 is CASSLMRQYNEQFF. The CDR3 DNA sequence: TGTGCCAGCAGCTTAATGAGGCAATACAATGAGCAGTTCTTC.